This T cell receptor (beta chain) was retrieved from a study of T cells after yellow fever vaccination. At least ten counts were recorded for this clonotype. Its cognate antigen is unknown. General study results and limits: A large majority of primary-vaccination clones showed up again after the booster (about 97% CD4, around 85% CD8).

V lost 0 bases, J lost 9 bases, and 9 bases stayed unmatched. The V gene's germline CDR1 is SGDLS and CDR2 YYNGEE. This CDR3 spans 16 amino acids. TCRdb re-derived calls from the 5' RACE reads in MiXCR, one entry per CDR3 protein. Found here are around 310,000 distinct CDR3 sequences, 8.7% of them singletons; the top ten hold over 15%. Sequenced material: PBMCs, taken on the day of the first yellow fever vaccination. The chain uses TRBV9 and TRBJ1-6; 7 bases are shared with TRBD1. This clonotype originated in a man aged 18-30 years who received the YFV17D yellow fever vaccine. CDR3 region: CASSVGGRDSGSPLHF. CDR3 in DNA: TGTGCCAGCAGCGTAGGTGGACGGGACAGCGGTTCACCCCTCCACTTT.